Presented here are 8 T cell receptor beta chains from one specimen sequenced in a study of blood T cells in healthy people across ages. Using a J-beta primer mix together with a sample-barcoded 5' primer, a second PCR was run for roughly 6 to 12 cycles. Via MiXCR, TCRdb re-called the 5' RACE reads, giving one row per CDR3 protein. The table records under 1,000,000 distinct CDR3 sequences, 35% to 60% of them present only once. The sequenced sample consisted of blood. These receptors were obtained from an elderly man in good health.

The chain recombines TRBV12-3 or TRBV12-4 with TRBJ2-3; the D gene is possibly TRBD2 (5 bases). Trimming took 5 bases from V and 6 from J, leaving 12 bases between them. The CDR3 is made up of 13 amino acids. CDR3 sequence: CASSSEGPDTQYF. In nucleotides, the CDR3 is TGTGCCAGCAGTAGCGAGGGTCCCGATACGCAGTATTTT.

J is TRBJ2-7 and V is TRBV5-1; 7 bases are a match to TRBD2. This CDR3 is 16 amino acids long. Trimming at V came to 1 base and at J to 0 bases, leaving 7 bases not matched to a gene. Germline CDR1 SGHRS, CDR2 YFSETQ. The CDR3: CASSLYVGGSSYEQYF. DNA of the CDR3: TGCGCCAGCAGCTTGTATGTTGGCGGGAGCTCCTACGAGCAGTACTTC.

This clonotype showed up just a few times. The chain joins TRBV6-5 to TRBJ2-3; TRBD1 agrees at 7 bases. The germline CDR1 and CDR2 sequences are MNHEY and SVGAGI. This CDR3 contains 15 residues. V lost 5 bases and J lost 1; bases outside the gene matches: 6. The CDR3 bases are TGTGCCAGCAGTCGTACAGGGGCTGGCACAGATACGCAGTATTTT. It yields the protein CASSRTGAGTDTQYF.

The V gene is TRBV5-1, the J gene TRBJ2-1; TRBD2 aligns across 11 bases. CDR3 length equals 16 residues. J gave up 6 bases and V 0 bases, and 5 bases lay outside the gene matches. Germline CDR1 is SGHRS and CDR2 is YFSETQ. The CDR3 loop reads CASSLVVGTSGNEQFF. CDR3 coding DNA: TGCGCCAGCAGCTTGGTTGTGGGGACTAGCGGCAATGAGCAGTTCTTC.

With regard to this clonotype: Possible read error: a much larger clone is one base away. The rearrangement links TRBV20-1 to TRBJ2-5; D is unresolved. CDR3 length equals 14 residues. Germline CDR1 and CDR2: DFQATT and SNEGSKA (reference sequence). The CDR3 sequence: CNARDGKGDETQYF. In DNA form, the CDR3 reads TGCAATGCTAGAGATGGAAAGGGCGACGAGACCCAGTACTTC.

There are many counts of this clonotype. V gene TRBV5-1 combines with J gene TRBJ1-1; perhaps TRBD1 as D (6 bases). This CDR3 is 14 amino acids long. V lost 2 bases to trimming and J lost 4 bases, with 12 bases between them. Per germline, CDR1 SGHRS and CDR2 YFSETQ. The CDR3 DNA sequence: TGCGCCAGCAGCTTAACCACGGGGGCCACTGAAGCTTTCTTT. This codes for CASSLTTGATEAFF.

The rearrangement links TRBV20-1 to TRBJ2-7; 9 bases are a match to TRBD2. The CDR3 spans 15 residues. Germline CDR1 is DFQATT and CDR2 is SNEGSKA (reference sequence). Losses at the gene ends were 2 bases for V and 0 bases for J; bases not matched to a gene: 5. CDR3 in DNA: TGCAGTGCTAGACTAGCGGGAATCCTCTCCTACGAGCAGTACTTC. Amino acids: CSARLAGILSYEQYF.

V usage is TRBV5-1 and J usage is TRBJ2-3, with TRBD1 as a possible D gene (5 bases). In germline, CDR1 is SGHRS, CDR2 YFSETQ. The CDR3 runs to 17 residues. V was pared by 4 bases and J by 2 bases, with 20 bases between. The CDR3 loop reads CASSRGHRDRTTDTQYF. DNA of the CDR3: TGCGCCAGCAGCCGAGGTCATCGCGACAGAACCACAGATACGCAGTATTTT.